Presented here are 8 T cell receptor beta chains from one specimen sequenced in a study of T-cell reconstitution after alpha-beta-depleted transplantation in children. Library preparation (for TCRbeta) was performed with unique molecular identifiers. Each CDR3 protein gets one entry after TCRdb re-called the PCR reads with MiXCR. This sample has 200,000 to 300,000 distinct CDR3 sequences, with approximately 12% found just once. Sequencing used PBMCs from the stem cell graft donor, obtained from the stem cell graft. These receptors originate from a human donor who donated a stem cell graft to a child with acute lymphoblastic leukemia.

This clonotype was picked up one time. A much larger clone lies a single base off, so this may be a read error. The chain carries TRBV3-1 and TRBJ2-4; the D gene is possibly TRBD2 (5 bases). This CDR3 region has 13 residues. The germline CDR1 and CDR2 sequences are LGHDT and YNNKEL (reference sequence). Trimming cost V 0 bases and J 13 bases, with 13 bases left between them. The CDR3 DNA follows: TGTGCCAGCAGCCAAGATCTAGCCCCATGCCAGTACTTC. It yields the protein CASSQDLAPCQYF.

This clonotype was seen at least ten times. For the CDR3, the DNA is TGTGCCAGCAGTTTAAGATACAATGAGCAGTTCTTC. This codes for CASSLRYNEQFF. The chain carries TRBV28 and TRBJ2-1, with D hard to call. Deletions cut 2 bases from V and 4 bases from J, with 3 bases between. The CDR3 runs to 12 residues. CDR1 and CDR2 (germline): MDHEN, SYDVKM.

This clonotype was detected many times. The chain recombines TRBV28 with TRBJ2-7; D unclear. The CDR3 length is 14 residues. The germline gives CDR1 MDHEN, CDR2 SYDVKM. The ends were cut back, 7 bases at V and 0 bases at J, with 13 bases in the middle. This CDR3 reads CASNPPRSSYEQYF. The CDR3 nucleotides read TGTGCCAGCAACCCACCCAGGAGCTCCTACGAGCAGTACTTC.

The CDR3 DNA is TGTGCCACCGCGGGGGGGGACGGCGACCCTTCGAATCAGCCCCAGCATTTT. Its protein is CATAGGDGDPSNQPQHF. The chain links TRBV15 to TRBJ1-5; possible D gene TRBD1, 5 bases. Trimming stripped 8 bases from V and 4 bases from J, with 24 bases between. The germline CDR1 and CDR2 sequences are LNHNV and YYDKDF (reference sequence). The CDR3 covers 17 residues. The full variable domain, rest sourced from reference TRBV15 and TRBJ1-5, is DAMVIQNPRYQVTQFGKPVTLSCSQTLNHNVMYWYQQKSSQAPKLLFHYYDKDFNNEADTPDNFQSRRPNTSFCFLDIRSPGLGDTAMYLCATAGGDGDPSNQPQHFGDGTRLSIL.

This clonotype was observed at least ten times. The CDR3 loop is CASTMGLAGETQYF. The CDR3 nucleotides are TGTGCCAGCACCATGGGACTAGCGGGAGAGACCCAGTACTTC. The chain combines TRBV12-3 or TRBV12-4 with TRBJ2-5; 12 bases match TRBD2. J was trimmed by 4 bases and V by 7 bases; bases with no gene match: 4. This CDR3 spans 14 amino acids.

This clonotype was observed at least ten times. This rearrangement joins TRBV25-1 to TRBJ1-1; no definite D call. CDR1 is MGHDK and CDR2 is SYGVNS in the germline V gene. Trimming left V 3 bases short and J 1 base short, with 9 bases between. The CDR3 is 14 residues long. The CDR3 bases are TGTGCCAGCAGTGAGTCGGACGGGAACACTGAAGCTTTCTTT. Amino acids: CASSESDGNTEAFF.

This clonotype was detected many times. The chain has TRBV3-1 and TRBJ2-5; D remains unclear. V lost 3 bases, J lost 3 bases, and 11 bases lay in between. Germline loops: CDR1 LGHDT, CDR2 YNNKEL (reference sequence). CDR3 length: 14 residues. The CDR3 bases are TGTGCCAGCAGCCATTTATCTGGTAAAGAGACCCAGTACTTC. This translates into CASSHLSGKETQYF.

This clonotype was detected many times. The chain combines TRBV9 with TRBJ1-3; no clear D gene. The germline gives CDR1 SGDLS, CDR2 YYNGEE. The CDR3 has 12 amino acids. V lost 0 bases and J 4 bases, leaving 2 bases between the germline ends. Here the CDR3 DNA reads TGTGCCAGCAGCGTAGCCGGAAACACCATATATTTT. Translation: CASSVAGNTIYF.